This is a list of T cell receptor beta chains from one sample in a study of PD-L1 blockade in urothelial cancer. Here immunoSEQ multiplex PCR was the method, and the copy in TCRdb shows in-frame clones only, minus some. The sample includes 25,000 to 30,000 clones, about 87% of them seen just once. Sequencing was performed on PBMCs, taken around atezolizumab (anti-PD-L1) treatment. These receptor sequences come from a middle-aged man with urothelial cancer. CDR3s include the opening cysteine and the closing phenylalanine or tryptophan. The D gene is left open where the match is weak. A row's size may be missing; if present it is once, few, many or a size class.

J gene	clone size	V gene	CDR3 length	D gene	CDR3 DNA	CDR3 protein
TRBJ2-7	.	TRBV19	16	TRBD2	TGTGCCAGTAGTATAGGTAGCGGGAGCGGAAACTACGAGCAGTACTTC	CASSIGSGSGNYEQYF
TRBJ2-1	once	TRBV9	16	TRBD2	TGTGCCAGCAGCGTAGATTCGGCTAGCGGGGTTACTGAGCAGTTCTTC	CASSVDSASGVTEQFF
TRBJ1-5	.	TRBV28	14	.	TGTGCCAGCGAAGAGACAGGAAACAATCAGCCCCAGCATTTT	CASEETGNNQPQHF
TRBJ2-5	.	TRBV7-7	13	TRBD1	TGTGCTAGCAGCTTCGACAGGGGGGAGACCCAGTACTTC	CASSFDRGETQYF
TRBJ1-2	.	TRBV5-1	18	TRBD1	TGCGCCAGCAGCTTGGACTGGACAGGGGGGAGTTCTTCGGATGGCTACACCTTC	CASSLDWTGGSSSDGYTF
TRBJ2-2	.	TRBV27	17	TRBD1	TGTGCCAGCAGTTTATGGTTCAGGGGGTGGGAGACCGGGGAGCTGTTTTTT	CASSLWFRGWETGELFF
TRBJ2-7	.	TRBV5-1	15	TRBD2	TGCGCCAGCAGCTTGTTGTCTAGCGGGAATTACGAGCAGTACTTC	CASSLLSSGNYEQYF
TRBJ2-5	.	TRBV30	12	TRBD2	TGTGCCTGGCTAGCGGGAGGGGAGACCCAGTACTTC	CAWLAGGETQYF
TRBJ2-1	.	TRBV19	18	TRBD1	TGTGCCAGTAGTATTCCCTCAGCCGGGACAGGGATGGACAATGAGCAGTTCTTC	CASSIPSAGTGMDNEQFF
TRBJ2-3	.	TRBV6-6	14	TRBD1	TGTGCCAGCAGTCCTGACAGGGGAAGGAATACGCAGTATTTT	CASSPDRGRNTQYF
TRBJ2-7	.	TRBV7-2	15	TRBD2	TGTGCCAGCAGCTCCCCGGCGGGGGGGCCGAGGGAGCAGTACTTC	CASSSPAGGPREQYF
TRBJ1-1	.	TRBV6-6	13	TRBD1	TGTGCCAGCAGACAGGGGGCCGGCACTGAAGCTTTCTTT	CASRQGAGTEAFF
TRBJ1-4	once	TRBV18	12	.	TGTGCCAGCTCCCCTCCGGGTGAAAAACTGTTTTTT	CASSPPGEKLFF
TRBJ2-5	.	TRBV10-3	15	.	TGTGCCATCAGCCGGGACTCACTTCCCCAAGAGACCCAGTACTTC	CAISRDSLPQETQYF
TRBJ2-3	.	TRBV7-3	16	TRBD2	TGTGCCAGCAGCCGTGAACTAGCGGGGGGCACAGATACGCAGTATTTT	CASSRELAGGTDTQYF
TRBJ1-2	.	TRBV7-2	14	.	TGTGCCAGCAGCTATGCCCGGGGGGCGGCCGGCTACACCTTC	CASSYARGAAGYTF